A selection of T cell receptor beta chains follows, all from one sample in a study of shared clonotypes between healthy human individuals. Generated by immunoSEQ multiplex PCR, the TCRdb table keeps only in-frame clones and is missing some. The sample holds roughly 720,000 clones, roughly 87% seen once. Sequenced input: memory CD8+ T cells from PBMCs. The receptors stem from a man younger than 35 in good health. Some clones in this sample may be carry-over from other donors' samples. Both conserved end residues are part of each CDR3. D genes are given only for firm matches. The size of a clone is reported for some rows only, either as once, few or many, or as a class for expanded clones.

J | D | V | size | DNA | CDR3
TRBJ1-1 | - | TRBV28 | - | TGTGCCAGCAGCTTTGACCGGGGGTTCGTGAGTCTTTTCTTT | CASSFDRGFVSLFF
TRBJ2-2 | - | TRBV7-9 | - | TGTGCCAGCAGTACTAACAGGAACACCGGGGAGCTGTTTTTT | CASSTNRNTGELFF
TRBJ2-1 | TRBD2 | TRBV5-6 | - | TGTGCCAGCAGCCTTTCGACTAGCGGGAGGGCGAATGAGCAGTTCTTC | CASSLSTSGRANEQFF
TRBJ2-7 | - | TRBV5-3 | - | TGTGCCAGACTTAACTACTTCAGGGACGAGCAGTACTTC | CARLNYFRDEQYF
TRBJ1-5 | - | TRBV7-2 | - | TGTGCCAGCAGCTTAGTAAGAGGGGAAAATCAGCCCCAGCATTTT | CASSLVRGENQPQHF
TRBJ1-5 | - | TRBV5-6 | - | TGTGCCAGCAGCTTGGCCCCGAGACAGAGTATTAGCAATCAGCCCCAGCATTTT | CASSLAPRQSISNQPQHF
TRBJ1-1 | - | TRBV9 | once | TGTGCCAGCAGCGTAGGAGACACAAACACTGAAGCTTTCTTT | CASSVGDTNTEAFF
TRBJ2-2 | - | TRBV6-5 | - | TGTGCCAGCAGCACCCGGGGCACCGGGGAGCTGTTTTTT | CASSTRGTGELFF
TRBJ2-5 | - | TRBV7-6 | - | TGTGCCAGCAGTCTCCTCTCGGGACACCTCCAAGAGACCCAGTACTTC | CASSLLSGHLQETQYF
TRBJ2-3 | TRBD1 | TRBV5-1 | - | TGCGCCAGCAGCTTGGATTGGACAGGGATAGATACGCAGTATTTT | CASSLDWTGIDTQYF
TRBJ1-4 | - | TRBV28 | - | TGTGCCAGCAGTGGAAGGCGAAACGAGGAGCGACTCAGGGCCCAAAAACTGTTTTTT | CASSGRRNEERLRAQKLFF
TRBJ2-3 | - | TRBV30 | - | TGTGCCTGGAGTGTACCCCGCCGATTCACAGATACGCAGTATTTT | CAWSVPRRFTDTQYF
TRBJ1-2 | - | TRBV14 | once | TGTGCCAGCAGCCCGGGGCCCAATTGGGCCTATGGCTACACCTTC | CASSPGPNWAYGYTF
TRBJ2-2 | - | TRBV11-3 | - | TGTGCCAGCAGCCAGAGAAGCGGGGAGCTGTTTTTT | CASSQRSGELFF
TRBJ2-7 | - | TRBV6-1 | few | TGTGCCAGCAGTGAAGCCTTAGGCCAGAACTACGAGCAGTACTTC | CASSEALGQNYEQYF
TRBJ1-3 | - | TRBV10-3 | - | TGTGCCATCAGTGCCGGGACTGGAAACACCATATATTTT | CAISAGTGNTIYF
TRBJ2-2 | TRBD2 | TRBV28 | - | TGTGCCAGCAGTTTAAGCGGGGGCGGCGGGGAGCTGTTTTTT | CASSLSGGGGELFF
TRBJ1-3 | - | TRBV15 | once | TGTGCCACCAGCAGGGCCCTTCAAGACTCTGGAAACACCATATATTTT | CATSRALQDSGNTIYF
TRBJ1-1 | - | TRBV28 | - | TGTGCCAGCAGTTTTGTGAGGGAGAACACTGAAGCTTTCTTT | CASSFVRENTEAFF
TRBJ2-1 | - | TRBV7-9 | - | TGTGCCAGCAGCGCCAGGGACCCCCTCGAATATTTCTACAATGAGCAGTTCTTC | CASSARDPLEYFYNEQFF
TRBJ2-7 | - | TRBV9 | - | TGTGCCAGCAGCGTAGATCCGGGAACCTCTTACGAGCAGTACTTC | CASSVDPGTSYEQYF
TRBJ2-1 | - | TRBV21-1 | - | TGTGCCAGCAGCAAGGAAGGGACTTCTTCCTGGCTCTTC | CASSKEGTSSWLF
TRBJ2-7 | - | TRBV5-6 | - | TGTGCCAGCAGCCCCATGACGTACGCCAGCTCAAACTCCTACGAGCAGTACTTC | CASSPMTYASSNSYEQYF
TRBJ2-3 | TRBD2 | TRBV5-1 | - | TGCGCCAGCAGCTGGACGGGAGGACCTACAGATACGCAGTATTTT | CASSWTGGPTDTQYF
TRBJ1-5 | - | TRBV27 | - | TGTGCCAGCAGTCCCCGGGGAGGTAGCAATCAGCCCCAGCATTTT | CASSPRGGSNQPQHF